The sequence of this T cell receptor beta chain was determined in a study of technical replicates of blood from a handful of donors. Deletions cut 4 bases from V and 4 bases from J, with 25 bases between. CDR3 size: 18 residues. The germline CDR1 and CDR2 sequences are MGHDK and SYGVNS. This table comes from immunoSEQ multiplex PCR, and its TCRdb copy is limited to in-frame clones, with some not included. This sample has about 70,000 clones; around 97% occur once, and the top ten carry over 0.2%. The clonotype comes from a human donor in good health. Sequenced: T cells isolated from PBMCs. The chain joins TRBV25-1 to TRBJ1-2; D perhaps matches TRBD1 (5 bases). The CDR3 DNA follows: TGTGCCAGCAGTGGTCCCGAGCTTCGGGGGTACTACTCCTATGGCTACACCTTC. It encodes CASSGPELRGYYSYGYTF.